These 25 T cell receptor beta chains came from one sample sequenced in a study of shared clonotypes between healthy human individuals. CD45RO-negative cells were positively selected for CCR7, leaving out terminally differentiated effector memory CD45RA+ cells. TCRdb's copy holds only in-frame clones and misses some; the assay was immunoSEQ multiplex PCR. The sample has millions of clones; approximately 94% are singletons. The sequenced sample was naive CD8+ T cells from PBMCs. These TCRs come from a man aged 18 to 29 in good health. Some clones in this sample may be carry-over from other donors' samples.

V is TRBV7-2 and J is TRBJ2-3; D might be TRBD2 (5 bases). V shed 5 bases and J shed 2 bases, with 20 bases lying between them. CDR3 length: 17 residues. Germline-derived CDR1 and CDR2 are SGHTA and FQGNSA. The CDR3, as DNA: TGTGCCAGCAGCCCGTCCCGGCGGCGGGCGGACACAGATACGCAGTATTTT. Protein sequence: CASSPSRRRADTDTQYF.

The V and J genes are TRBV11-2 and TRBJ1-2; 7 bases map to TRBD1. The germline gives CDR1 SGHAT, CDR2 FQNNGV. The CDR3 is made up of 15 amino acids. V was pared by 4 bases and J by 0 bases, with 5 bases of the junction left unmatched. The CDR3 region is CASSSRQGPNYGYTF. DNA of the CDR3: TGTGCCAGCAGCTCGCGACAGGGCCCTAACTATGGCTACACCTTC.

This clone was seen once. This chain uses TRBV27 with TRBJ2-7, with 8 bases fitting TRBD1. CDR1 and CDR2 from the germline V gene are MNHEY and SMNVEV (reference sequence). This CDR3 has 18 residues. The V gene end was trimmed by 0 bases and the J gene end by 2 bases; junction bases not matched to a gene: 12. This CDR3 is CASSLSLFGPGQAYEQYF. In DNA form, the CDR3 reads TGTGCCAGCAGTTTATCTCTTTTCGGCCCGGGACAGGCCTACGAGCAGTACTTC.

This chain uses TRBV4-3 with TRBJ2-7; D is possibly TRBD1 (5 bases). V lost 3 bases, J lost 4 bases, and 13 bases lay in between. The CDR3 runs to 14 residues. CDR1 and CDR2 (germline): LGHNA, YSLEER. Here the CDR3 reads CASSQYWGTYEQYF. The CDR3 region has the DNA TGCGCCAGCAGCCAGTACTGGGGCACGTACGAGCAGTACTTC.

This chain connects TRBV23-1 to TRBJ1-2; perhaps TRBD1 as D (6 bases). TRBV23-1 is annotated as an ORF whose role is uncertain. The CDR3 is made up of 14 amino acids. Trimming shortened V by 2 bases and J by 4 bases, and 11 bases separated the two germline ends. CDR3 sequence: CASSQKQGSYGYTF. DNA for the CDR3: TGCGCCAGCAGTCAAAAACAGGGTAGCTATGGCTACACCTTC.

The chain is built from TRBV5-1 and TRBJ1-3; TRBD1 is a possible D gene (5 bases). Looked up from germline, CDR1 is SGHRS and CDR2 is YFSETQ. V dropped 2 bases and J dropped 0 bases, with 15 bases sitting between them. This CDR3 is built from 17 residues. CDR3 coding DNA: TGCGCCAGCAGCTTTAGCCGGGACGGTCACTCTGGAAACACCATATATTTT. Amino acid sequence: CASSFSRDGHSGNTIYF. The complete variable domain, with remaining parts taken from reference TRBV5-1 and TRBJ1-3, reads KAGVTQTPRYLIKTRGQQVTLSCSPISGHRSVSWYQQTPGQGLQFLFEYFSETQRNKGNFPGRFSGRQFSNSRSEMNVSTLELGDSALYLCASSFSRDGHSGNTIYFGEGSWLTVV.

The chain couples TRBV9 to TRBJ1-2; 10 bases are a match to TRBD1. Germline CDR1 and CDR2: SGDLS and YYNGEE. Unmatched junction bases numbered 10, after V lost 0 bases and J lost 8 bases. The CDR3 covers 16 residues. The CDR3 DNA sequence: TGTGCCAGCAGCGTAGCTGTGGGACAGGGGTTGGAGGGCTACACCTTC. Translated: CASSVAVGQGLEGYTF.

This chain joins TRBV28 and TRBJ2-7; unclear D gene. Trimming took 0 bases from V and 3 from J, leaving 12 bases between them. The germline V gene encodes CDR1 MDHEN and CDR2 SYDVKM. There are 15 residues in the CDR3. The CDR3 DNA follows: TGTGCCAGCAGTTTATGGGGTCAAGTTAACTACGAGCAGTACTTC. It is translated as CASSLWGQVNYEQYF.

The genes are TRBV27 and TRBJ1-4; 7 positions match TRBD1. With V trimmed by 3 bases and J by 7 bases, 14 bases remained unmatched. This CDR3 has 17 amino acids. CDR1 MNHEY and CDR2 SMNVEV come from the germline V gene (reference sequence). The CDR3 region is CASSFLGLQGEGEKLFF. The CDR3 region has the DNA TGTGCCAGCAGTTTCCTTGGGCTCCAGGGGGAAGGTGAAAAACTGTTTTTT.

A word on this clone: At one end, the junction sequence differs from germline, possibly due to a read error. The chain joins TRBV7-9 to TRBJ2-7; D not certain. Looked up from germline, CDR1 is SEHNR and CDR2 is FQNEAQ (reference sequence). The CDR3 contains 10 residues. Here the CDR3 DNA reads TGTGCCAGCAGCTTAGATCTGTTATCCTTC. Amino acids: CASSLDLLSF.

The chain has TRBV7-6 and TRBJ2-1, with D tentatively TRBD2 (5 bases). Germline V CDR1 and CDR2: SGHVS, FNYEAQ. V was clipped by 2 bases and J by 4 bases, with 9 bases between them. This CDR3 has 14 residues. CDR3: CASSLRDGYNEQFF. The CDR3 DNA follows: TGTGCCAGCAGCTTACGGGATGGGTACAATGAGCAGTTCTTC.

The CDR3 region is CASSIGQGTFF. The CDR3 bases are TGTGCCAGTAGTATCGGACAGGGAACTTTCTTT. The chain recombines TRBV19 with TRBJ1-1; 8 nucleotides line up with TRBD1. The J segment lost 12 bases and the V segment lost 3 bases, leaving 3 bases of the junction unmatched. This CDR3 spans 11 amino acids. Germline CDR1 LNHDA, CDR2 SQIVND (reference sequence).

The chain recombines TRBV4-1 with TRBJ2-1; 7 positions match TRBD2. CDR1 and CDR2 (germline): MGHRA, YSYEKL. With V trimmed by 3 bases and J by 3 bases, 5 bases remained unmatched. This CDR3 is built from 15 residues. CDR3: CASSHPGTNYNEQFF. DNA of the CDR3: TGCGCCAGCAGCCACCCCGGGACTAACTACAATGAGCAGTTCTTC.

Worth noting for this clone: Distinct nucleotide sequences in the sample also encode this CDR3. The V and J genes are TRBV14 and TRBJ2-7; D call uncertain. Germline V CDR1 and CDR2: SGHDN, FVKESK. CDR3 length: 12 residues. The V gene lost 4 bases and the J gene lost 4 bases, with 8 bases spanning the gap. The CDR3 sequence: CASSPTFYEQYF. For the CDR3, the DNA is TGTGCCAGCAGCCCAACATTTTACGAGCAGTACTTC.

The V gene is TRBV7-9, the J gene TRBJ2-3, with a weak D call TRBD2 (5 bases). Germline assignment: CDR1 SEHNR and CDR2 FQNEAQ (reference sequence). This CDR3 is 15 amino acids long. The ends were cut back, 3 bases at V and 0 bases at J, with 10 bases in the middle. The CDR3 is CASSFSGRSTDTQYF. The CDR3 coding sequence is TGTGCCAGCAGCTTTTCGGGGAGAAGCACAGATACGCAGTATTTT.

This chain connects TRBV4-2 to TRBJ1-2; 8 positions agree with TRBD1. With V trimmed by 1 base and J by 3 bases, 4 bases remained unmatched. Germline V gives CDR1 LGHNA, CDR2 YNFKEQ. The CDR3 is made up of 15 amino acids. In DNA form, the CDR3 reads TGTGCCAGCAGCCAAGTTCCAGGGGGCGACTATGGCTACACCTTC. Translated, it gives CASSQVPGGDYGYTF.

The chain is built from TRBV7-9 and TRBJ1-2; 9 bases agree with TRBD1. V trimming: 3 bases; J trimming: 1 base; junction bases outside the gene matches: 9. Per germline, CDR1 SEHNR and CDR2 FQNEAQ (reference sequence). The CDR3 covers 17 residues. The CDR3 DNA reads TGTGCCAGCAGCTTCCCCCGAGAGGGACAGGGTAACTATGGCTACACCTTC. Protein: CASSFPREGQGNYGYTF.

This clone was seen only once. The rearrangement uses TRBV28 and TRBJ1-6; maybe TRBD1 (6 bases). The V and J ends lost 6 bases and 0 bases respectively, with 9 bases between them. The CDR3 runs to 15 residues. Per germline, CDR1 MDHEN and CDR2 SYDVKM. The CDR3 bases are TGTGCCAGCAGAGACAGGAGCTCCTATAATTCACCCCTCCACTTT. This translates into CASRDRSSYNSPLHF.

The CDR3 protein is CASSLASRELFF. The CDR3 DNA reads as TGTGCCAGCAGCTTAGCCTCTAGGGAGCTGTTTTTT. V gene TRBV7-9 combines with J gene TRBJ2-2, with D uncertain. This CDR3 comprises 12 residues. Germline V lookup: CDR1 SEHNR, CDR2 FQNEAQ (reference sequence). V was pared by 0 bases and J by 9 bases, with 5 bases between.

V is TRBV10-2 and J is TRBJ2-1; 7 bases map to TRBD2. CDR3 size: 15 residues. V lost 5 bases and J lost 6; bases outside the gene matches: 10. The germline CDR1 and CDR2 sequences are WSHSY and SAAADI. CDR3 coding DNA: TGCGCCAGCAGTCAACGACCGACTAGCACCAATGAGCAGTTCTTC. Amino acids: CASSQRPTSTNEQFF.

The genes are TRBV7-9 and TRBJ2-7, with TRBD2 matching 7 bases. Unmatched junction bases numbered 12, after V lost 1 base and J lost 3 bases. CDR1 SEHNR and CDR2 FQNEAQ come from the germline V gene (reference sequence). The CDR3 consists of 17 residues. The CDR3: CASSLDSPGLPHYEQYF. In DNA form, the CDR3 reads TGTGCCAGCAGCTTAGATTCTCCGGGACTACCGCACTACGAGCAGTACTTC.

The J gene is TRBJ1-1, the V gene TRBV12-5; D remains unclear. The V and J ends lost 3 bases and 1 base respectively, with 3 bases between them. The CDR3 runs to 12 residues. CDR1 is LGHNT, CDR2 FRNRAP, per germline. CDR3 DNA sequence: TGTGCTAGTGGTTTCTCGAACACTGAAGCTTTCTTT. It specifies CASGFSNTEAFF.

V usage is TRBV7-8 and J usage is TRBJ2-4; weak D call: TRBD2 (5 bases). This CDR3 region has 16 residues. CDR1 is SGHVS and CDR2 is FQNEAQ in the germline V gene. The V end was cut by 5 bases, the J end by 0 bases, with 14 bases between. CDR3: CASSPHSGIAKNIQYF. CDR3 coding DNA: TGTGCCAGCAGCCCCCACTCCGGGATAGCCAAAAACATTCAGTACTTC.

The genes are TRBV5-1 and TRBJ2-5, with 7 bases matching TRBD1. Losses at the gene ends were 1 base for V and 1 base for J; bases not matched to a gene: 4. Germline-derived CDR1 and CDR2 are SGHRS and YFSETQ. CDR3 size: 15 residues. The CDR3 region has the DNA TGCGCCAGCAGCTTGTCATCAGGGGGCCAAGAGACCCAGTACTTC. Translating gives CASSLSSGGQETQYF.

The J gene is TRBJ2-7, the V gene TRBV19; perhaps TRBD2 as D (6 bases). This CDR3 has 15 amino acids. V shed 3 bases and J shed 6 bases, with 18 bases lying between them. Germline V gene sequence: CDR1 LNHDA, CDR2 SQIVND (reference sequence). The CDR3 spells CASSMAGGPFREQYF. The DNA for the CDR3 is TGTGCCAGTAGTATGGCCGGGGGACCGTTTCGCGAGCAGTACTTC. The full variable domain, with the rest looked up from reference TRBV19 and TRBJ2-7, is DGGITQSPKYLFRKEGQNVTLSCEQNLNHDAMYWYRQDPGQGLRLIYYSQIVNDFQKGDIAEGYSVSREKKESFPLTVTSAQKNPTAFYLCASSMAGGPFREQYFGPGTRLTVT.